Below are 26 T cell receptor beta chains sequenced from a single sample in a study of blood T cell repertoires in COVID-19. Repertoires were generated with immunoSEQ multiplex PCR, while TCRdb's copy carries only in-frame clones and drops some. The repertoire holds 130,000 to 150,000 clones, with roughly 84% as singletons. The specimen sequenced was PBMCs or T cells enriched from blood (not recorded which). These receptors were taken from a woman between 50 and 59 years old who had been exposed to COVID-19.

The rearrangement uses TRBV7-8 and TRBJ1-5; D perhaps matches TRBD1 (5 bases). V was cut by 5 bases and J by 2 bases, with 13 bases left in between. CDR1 and CDR2 (germline): SGHVS, FQNEAQ. The CDR3 is 15 residues long. CDR3 in DNA: TGTGCCAGCAGCCAGGGAGGGGCGGGCAATCAGCCCCAGCATTTT. It codes for CASSQGGAGNQPQHF.

This clone was picked up one time. The chain is built from TRBV6-5 and TRBJ1-6; 7 bases align to TRBD1. Per germline, CDR1 MNHEY and CDR2 SVGAGI. With 6 bases clipped from V and 5 bases from J, the junction kept 7 bases outside the gene matches. This CDR3 has 15 amino acids. Here the CDR3 DNA reads TGTGCCAGCAGGTTGACCGGGACAGATAATTCACCCCTCCACTTT. Amino acid sequence: CASRLTGTDNSPLHF.

The chain is built from TRBV19 and TRBJ1-1, with TRBD1 matching over 9 bases. The CDR3 is 15 amino acids. CDR1 and CDR2 (germline): LNHDA, SQIVND (reference sequence). Trimming cost V 4 bases and J 1 base; bases outside gene matches: 4. For the CDR3, the DNA is TGTGCCAGTAGTAATCTGACAGGGGGGAACACTGAAGCTTTCTTT. It translates to CASSNLTGGNTEAFF.

V is TRBV30 and J is TRBJ2-5; no reliable D call. The CDR3 contains 11 residues. With 3 bases removed from V and 0 bases from J, the gap between germline ends came to 2 bases. CDR1 and CDR2 from the germline V gene are GTSNPN and SVGIG (reference sequence). Here the CDR3 DNA reads TGTGCCTGGAGCAACCAAGAGACCCAGTACTTC. Its protein product is CAWSNQETQYF.

The chain employs TRBV6-2 or TRBV6-3 and TRBJ1-1, with D tentatively TRBD1 (6 bases). The CDR3 has 13 amino acids. Germline CDR1 and CDR2: MNHEY and SVGEGT. The V end was cut by 6 bases, the J end by 4 bases, with 12 bases between. This chain's CDR3 is CASRYLGGTEAFF. In nucleotides, the CDR3 is TGTGCCAGCAGATACCTAGGGGGCACTGAAGCTTTCTTT.

This chain uses TRBV2 with TRBJ2-1; 9 positions agree with TRBD2. The CDR3 spans 15 residues. Germline values: CDR1 SNHLY, CDR2 FYNNEI. J lost 9 bases, V lost 4 bases, and 10 bases had no gene match. The CDR3 loop is CASSVGLAGRGEQFF. CDR3 DNA sequence: TGTGCCAGCAGTGTGGGCCTAGCGGGACGCGGTGAGCAGTTCTTC.

The chain employs TRBV6-5 and TRBJ1-1, with D possibly matching TRBD1 (5 bases). Trimming shortened V by 0 bases and J by 4 bases, and 9 bases separated the two germline ends. This CDR3 region has 14 residues. Germline CDR1 is MNHEY and CDR2 is SVGAGI. CDR3 in amino acids: CASSYSGGGTEAFF. The CDR3 DNA reads as TGTGCCAGCAGTTACTCGGGGGGGGGCACTGAAGCTTTCTTT.

The chain is built from TRBV19 and TRBJ2-7, with 9 bases lining up with TRBD1. This CDR3 is 13 amino acids long. Per the germline V gene, CDR1 is LNHDA and CDR2 is SQIVND (reference sequence). V lost 4 bases, J lost 3 bases, and 1 base stayed unmatched. CDR3 in DNA: TGTGCCAGTAGTACGGGACAGGGCTACGAGCAGTACTTC. Amino acid sequence: CASSTGQGYEQYF.

The chain is built from TRBV9 and TRBJ2-7; TRBD2 matches at 7 bases. Per the germline V gene, CDR1 is SGDLS and CDR2 is YYNGEE. J gave up 2 bases and V 0 bases, and 5 bases lay outside the gene matches. The CDR3 has 15 residues. The CDR3: CASSVGSGAAYEQYF. CDR3 bases: TGTGCCAGCAGCGTAGGGAGCGGGGCTGCCTACGAGCAGTACTTC.

The CDR3 loop is CASRRLALGTDTQYF. The CDR3 coding sequence is TGTGCCAGCAGGAGACTAGCGTTAGGAACAGATACGCAGTATTTT. The chain joins TRBV2 to TRBJ2-3, with 8 positions matching TRBD2. The CDR3 runs to 15 residues. Germline-derived CDR1 and CDR2 are SNHLY and FYNNEI. Unmatched junction bases numbered 8, after V lost 6 bases and J lost 3 bases.

V gene TRBV7-2 combines with J gene TRBJ1-2; D is perhaps TRBD1 (6 bases). The CDR3 spans 13 residues. The germline V and J ends were trimmed by 4 bases and 6 bases, with 12 bases remaining between them. In germline, CDR1 is SGHTA, CDR2 FQGNSA. The CDR3 DNA reads as TGTGCCAGCAGCTCGGACAGACCCCATGGCTACACCTTC. Translation gives CASSSDRPHGYTF.

The chain links TRBV6-2 or TRBV6-3 to TRBJ2-2; weak D call: TRBD2 (5 bases). The CDR3 has 18 amino acids. The germline V gene has CDR1 MNHEY and CDR2 SVGEGT. V dropped 2 bases and J dropped 4 bases, with 20 bases sitting between them. The CDR3 nucleotides are TGTGCCAGCAGTTACACCCTGGTGTTTGGGAGTTCCACCGGGGAGCTGTTTTTT. Residues: CASSYTLVFGSSTGELFF.

V is TRBV5-8 and J is TRBJ1-1, with D perhaps TRBD1 (6 bases). The CDR3 covers 16 residues. Trimming left V 3 bases short and J 1 base short, with 16 bases between. Germline-derived CDR1 and CDR2 are SGHTS and YDEGEE. CDR3 sequence: CASSWGQPSGNTEAFF. The CDR3, as DNA: TGTGCCAGCAGCTGGGGACAACCTTCGGGGAACACTGAAGCTTTCTTT.

V and J are TRBV5-6 and TRBJ2-2; 13 bases are a match to TRBD2. The CDR3 is 16 residues long. The V gene's germline CDR1 is SGHDT and CDR2 YYEEEE. V trimming: 4 bases; J trimming: 6 bases; junction bases outside the gene matches: 6. The CDR3 spells CASSLGLAGVPGELFF. The CDR3 region has the DNA TGTGCCAGCAGCCTCGGACTAGCGGGAGTACCCGGGGAGCTGTTTTTT.

V usage is TRBV2 and J usage is TRBJ1-1, with a weak D call TRBD1 (5 bases). Trimming took 2 bases from V and 3 from J, leaving 13 bases between them. CDR3 size: 15 residues. CDR1 SNHLY and CDR2 FYNNEI come from the germline V gene. This CDR3 reads CASSEYWGADTEAFF. The CDR3 nucleotides read TGTGCCAGCAGTGAATACTGGGGCGCGGACACTGAAGCTTTCTTT.

The chain uses TRBV27 and TRBJ1-5; 7 bases fit TRBD1. V shed 3 bases and J 2 bases; nucleotides not matched to a gene: 1. CDR3 length: 14 residues. Germline V gene lookup returns CDR1 MNHEY and CDR2 SMNVEV (reference sequence). CDR3 loop: CASSFTGGNQPQHF. Here the CDR3 DNA reads TGTGCCAGCAGTTTCACAGGGGGCAATCAGCCCCAGCATTTT.

In this sample, this clone turned up a few times. V usage is TRBV12-5 and J usage is TRBJ1-1; perhaps TRBD1 as D (5 bases). The V end lost 8 bases, the J end lost 0 bases, and 10 bases lay between the germline ends. CDR3 length: 13 amino acids. The V gene's germline CDR1 is LGHNT and CDR2 FRNRAP. The CDR3 sequence: CASRQLLNTEAFF. The CDR3 DNA reads as TGTGCTAGTCGACAGTTACTGAACACTGAAGCTTTCTTT.

This clone was detected only once. The chain combines TRBV7-6 with TRBJ2-7; a weak D match, TRBD1 (5 bases). This CDR3 is built from 14 residues. V shed 1 base and J shed 5 bases, with 12 bases lying between them. The germline V gene encodes CDR1 SGHVS and CDR2 FNYEAQ. For the CDR3, the DNA is TGTGCCAGCAGCTTAGGGGCCAGGGTCCACGAGCAGTACTTC. It encodes CASSLGARVHEQYF.

The genes are TRBV5-5 and TRBJ1-5, with D tentatively TRBD1 (6 bases). There are 15 residues in the CDR3. V was clipped by 4 bases and J by 4 bases, with 15 bases between them. Per germline, CDR1 SGHKS and CDR2 YYEKEE (reference sequence). CDR3 sequence reads: CASSVDGGPNQPQHF. The CDR3, as DNA: TGTGCCAGCAGCGTGGACGGGGGGCCGAATCAGCCCCAGCATTTT.

The CDR3 DNA reads as TGTGCCAGCAGCCCCGGACTGCCAACCTACGAGCAGTACTTC. It is translated as CASSPGLPTYEQYF. V gene TRBV5-6 combines with J gene TRBJ2-7; tentatively, D is TRBD2 (5 bases). This CDR3 is 14 amino acids long. V was trimmed by 4 bases and J by 2 bases, leaving 13 bases between them. Germline CDR1 reads SGHDT; CDR2 reads YYEEEE.

For the CDR3, the DNA is TGTGCCAGCAGCCGTACTCTAGACAGGATCTACAATGAGCAGTTCTTC. Amino acid sequence: CASSRTLDRIYNEQFF. The rearrangement uses TRBV11-2 and TRBJ2-1; tentative D call: TRBD1 (6 bases). Trimming removed 5 bases at V and 3 bases at J, with 17 bases between. The germline gives CDR1 SGHAT, CDR2 FQNNGV. There are 16 residues in the CDR3.

The chain recombines TRBV10-3 with TRBJ2-1, with D perhaps TRBD2 (6 bases). Deletions cut 3 bases from V and 3 bases from J, with 9 bases between. Looked up from germline, CDR1 is ENHRY and CDR2 is SYGVKD. The CDR3 sequence is 14 residues long. CDR3 nucleotides: TGTGCCATCAGTGACAGCGGGTACTACAATGAGCAGTTCTTC. It is translated as CAISDSGYYNEQFF.

The rearrangement joins TRBV12-3 or TRBV12-4 to TRBJ1-2; TRBD1 aligns across 9 bases. V gave up 4 bases and J gave up 8 bases; unmatched junction bases: 5. This CDR3 region has 13 residues. The CDR3 protein is CASSSGQGSGYTF. CDR3 nucleotide sequence: TGTGCCAGCAGTTCAGGACAGGGGTCAGGCTACACCTTC.

The chain employs TRBV30 and TRBJ1-6, with D perhaps TRBD1 (6 bases). Germline V lookup: CDR1 GTSNPN, CDR2 SVGIG (reference sequence). The V gene lost 4 bases and the J gene lost 11 bases, with 12 bases spanning the gap. The CDR3 has 12 residues. The CDR3: CAWTPGVPPLHF. The CDR3 nucleotides are TGTGCCTGGACGCCAGGGGTCCCACCCCTCCACTTT.

The genes are TRBV9 and TRBJ2-5, with 7 bases fitting TRBD2. The V gene's germline CDR1 is SGDLS and CDR2 YYNGEE. This CDR3 has 15 residues. With 4 bases clipped from V and 5 bases from J, the junction kept 11 bases outside the gene matches. CDR3 coding DNA: TGTGCCAGCAGCAAAGACCCCCAGGGAGGGGAGACCCAGTACTTC. It specifies CASSKDPQGGETQYF. Full variable domain (missing parts from reference TRBV9 and TRBJ2-5): DSGVTQTPKHLITATGQRVTLRCSPRSGDLSVYWYQQSLDQGLQFLIQYYNGEERAKGNILERFSAQQFPDLHSELNLSSLELGDSALYFCASSKDPQGGETQYFGPGTRLLVL.

The V call is TRBV5-1, the J call TRBJ1-2; TRBD1 agrees at 8 bases. The ends lost 1 base at V and 6 bases at J; junction bases unmatched: 5. The CDR3 consists of 14 residues. The germline gives CDR1 SGHRS, CDR2 YFSETQ. CDR3 DNA sequence: TGCGCCAGCAGCTTGAACAGGGGGGGTGATGGCTACACCTTC. Residues: CASSLNRGGDGYTF.